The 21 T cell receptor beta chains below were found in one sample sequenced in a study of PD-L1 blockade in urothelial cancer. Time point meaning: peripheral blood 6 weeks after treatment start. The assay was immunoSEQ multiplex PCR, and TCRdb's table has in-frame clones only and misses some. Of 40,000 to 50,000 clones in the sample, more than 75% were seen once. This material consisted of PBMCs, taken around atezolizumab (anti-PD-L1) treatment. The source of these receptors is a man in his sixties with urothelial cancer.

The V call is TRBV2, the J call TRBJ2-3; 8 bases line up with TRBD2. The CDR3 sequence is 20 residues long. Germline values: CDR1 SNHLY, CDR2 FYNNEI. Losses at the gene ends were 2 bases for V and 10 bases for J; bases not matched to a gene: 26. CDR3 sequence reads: CASSEPQWTSIRNRRGSQYF. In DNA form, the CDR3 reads TGTGCCAGCAGTGAACCCCAGTGGACTAGCATCCGGAATAGGCGGGGGTCGCAGTATTTT.

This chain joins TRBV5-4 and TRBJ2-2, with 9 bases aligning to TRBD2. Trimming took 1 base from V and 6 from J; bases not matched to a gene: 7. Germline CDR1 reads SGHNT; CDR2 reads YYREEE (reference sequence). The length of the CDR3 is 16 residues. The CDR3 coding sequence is TGTGCCAGCAGCTTGCCTAGCGGGGTCGGGGCCGGGGAGCTGTTTTTT. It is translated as CASSLPSGVGAGELFF.

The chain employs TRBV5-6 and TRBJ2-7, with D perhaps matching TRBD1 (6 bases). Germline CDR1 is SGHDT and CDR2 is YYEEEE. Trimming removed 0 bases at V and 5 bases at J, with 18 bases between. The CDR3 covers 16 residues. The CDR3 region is CASSLGDRLRYHEQYF. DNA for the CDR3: TGTGCCAGCAGCTTGGGAGACAGGCTCAGGTACCACGAGCAGTACTTC.

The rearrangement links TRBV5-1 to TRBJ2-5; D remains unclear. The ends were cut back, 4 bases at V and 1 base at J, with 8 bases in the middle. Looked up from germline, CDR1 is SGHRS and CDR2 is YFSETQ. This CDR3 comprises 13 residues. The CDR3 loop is CASSDPGQETQYF. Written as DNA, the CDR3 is TGCGCCAGCAGCGACCCAGGCCAAGAGACCCAGTACTTC.

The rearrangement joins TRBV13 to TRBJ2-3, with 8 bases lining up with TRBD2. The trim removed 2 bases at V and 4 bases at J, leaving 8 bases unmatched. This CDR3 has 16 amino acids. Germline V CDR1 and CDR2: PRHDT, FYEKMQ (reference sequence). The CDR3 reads CASSLSGGGLSDTQYF. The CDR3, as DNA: TGTGCCAGCAGCTTATCGGGCGGGGGGCTGTCAGATACGCAGTATTTT.

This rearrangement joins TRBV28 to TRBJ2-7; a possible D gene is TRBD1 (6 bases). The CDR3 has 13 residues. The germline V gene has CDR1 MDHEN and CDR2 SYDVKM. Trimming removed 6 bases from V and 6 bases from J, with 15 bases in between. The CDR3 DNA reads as TGTGCCAGCAGCCAGGGGATAGGGGGCGAGCAGTACTTC. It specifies CASSQGIGGEQYF.

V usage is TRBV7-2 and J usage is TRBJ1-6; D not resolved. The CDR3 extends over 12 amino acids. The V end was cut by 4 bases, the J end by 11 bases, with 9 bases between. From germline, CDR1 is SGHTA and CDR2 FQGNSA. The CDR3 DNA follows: TGTGCCAGCAGCTCTCCGGGTGCACCCCTCCACTTT. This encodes CASSSPGAPLHF. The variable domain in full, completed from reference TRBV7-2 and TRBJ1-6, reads GAGVSQSPSNKVTEKGKDVELRCDPISGHTALYWYRQSLGQGLEFLIYFQGNSAPDKSGLPSDRFSAERTGGSVSTLTIQRTQQEDSAVYLCASSSPGAPLHFGNGTRLTVT.

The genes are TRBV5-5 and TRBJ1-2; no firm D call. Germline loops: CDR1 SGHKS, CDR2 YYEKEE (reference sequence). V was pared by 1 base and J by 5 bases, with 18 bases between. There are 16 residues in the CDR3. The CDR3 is CASSLFPLGGGYGYTF. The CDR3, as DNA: TGTGCCAGCAGCTTGTTCCCCCTAGGTGGCGGGTATGGCTACACCTTC.

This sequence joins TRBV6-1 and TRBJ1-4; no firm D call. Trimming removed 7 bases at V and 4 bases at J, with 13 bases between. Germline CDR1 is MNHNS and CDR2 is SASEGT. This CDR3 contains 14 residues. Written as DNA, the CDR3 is TGTGCCAGCACCCCGGAACAGTTTAATGAAAAACTGTTTTTT. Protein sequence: CASTPEQFNEKLFF.

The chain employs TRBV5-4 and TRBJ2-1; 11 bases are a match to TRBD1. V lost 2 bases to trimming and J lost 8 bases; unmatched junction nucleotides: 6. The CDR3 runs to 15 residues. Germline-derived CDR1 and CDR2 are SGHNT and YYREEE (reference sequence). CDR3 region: CASSLPGQGVHEQFF. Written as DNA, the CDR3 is TGTGCCAGCAGCTTACCGGGACAGGGGGTACATGAGCAGTTCTTC.

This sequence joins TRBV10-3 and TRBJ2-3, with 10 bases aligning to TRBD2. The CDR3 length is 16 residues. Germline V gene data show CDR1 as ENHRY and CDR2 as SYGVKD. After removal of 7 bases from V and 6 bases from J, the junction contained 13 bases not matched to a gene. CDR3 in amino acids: CAIKGASGRGGDTQYF. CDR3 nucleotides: TGTGCCATCAAAGGGGCTAGCGGGAGAGGTGGCGATACGCAGTATTTT.

CDR3 sequence: CASSLSETGELFF. The CDR3, as DNA: TGTGCCAGCAGCTTATCAGAAACCGGGGAGCTGTTTTTT. The chain is built from TRBV7-9 and TRBJ2-2; unclear D gene. This CDR3 has 13 residues. Per the germline V gene, CDR1 is SEHNR and CDR2 is FQNEAQ (reference sequence). Trimming took 2 bases from V and 5 from J, leaving 6 bases between them. Full variable domain (rest looked up from reference TRBV7-9 and TRBJ2-2): DTGVSQNPRHKITKRGQNVTFRCDPISEHNRLYWYRQTLGQGPEFLTYFQNEAQLEKSRLLSDRFSAERPKGSFSTLEIQRTEQGDSAMYLCASSLSETGELFFGEGSRLTVL.

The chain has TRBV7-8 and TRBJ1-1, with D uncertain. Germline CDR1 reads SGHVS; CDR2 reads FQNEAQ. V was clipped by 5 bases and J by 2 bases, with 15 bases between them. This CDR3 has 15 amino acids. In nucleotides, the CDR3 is TGTGCCAGCAGCCTACGGGAGGTGAGCAACACTGAAGCTTTCTTT. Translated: CASSLREVSNTEAFF.

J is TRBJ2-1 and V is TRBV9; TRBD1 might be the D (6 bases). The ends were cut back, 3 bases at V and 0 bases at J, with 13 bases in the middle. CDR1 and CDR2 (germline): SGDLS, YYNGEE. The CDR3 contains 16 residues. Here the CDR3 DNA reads TGTGCCAGCAGCGAGGGGCAGGGGAGCTCCTACAATGAGCAGTTCTTC. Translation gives CASSEGQGSSYNEQFF.

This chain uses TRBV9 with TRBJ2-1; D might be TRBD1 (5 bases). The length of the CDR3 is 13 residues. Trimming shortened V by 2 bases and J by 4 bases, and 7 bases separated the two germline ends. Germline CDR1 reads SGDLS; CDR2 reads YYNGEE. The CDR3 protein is CASSVQGYNEQFF. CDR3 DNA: TGTGCCAGCAGCGTTCAGGGATACAATGAGCAGTTCTTC.

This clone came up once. CDR3 nucleotide sequence: TGCGCCAGCAGCCGCGAGGGCCAGGGGGAAAAACTGTTTTTT. This encodes CASSREGQGEKLFF. J is TRBJ1-4 and V is TRBV4-3; possibly TRBD1 for D (6 bases). Germline CDR1 and CDR2: LGHNA and YSLEER. There are 14 residues in the CDR3. Trimming took 4 bases from V and 8 from J, leaving 14 bases between them.

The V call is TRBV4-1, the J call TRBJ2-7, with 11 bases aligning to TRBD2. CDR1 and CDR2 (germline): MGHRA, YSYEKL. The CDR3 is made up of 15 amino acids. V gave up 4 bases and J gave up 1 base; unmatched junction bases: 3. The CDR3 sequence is CASSPTSGGSYEQYF. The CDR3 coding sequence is TGCGCCAGCAGCCCCACTAGCGGGGGATCCTACGAGCAGTACTTC.

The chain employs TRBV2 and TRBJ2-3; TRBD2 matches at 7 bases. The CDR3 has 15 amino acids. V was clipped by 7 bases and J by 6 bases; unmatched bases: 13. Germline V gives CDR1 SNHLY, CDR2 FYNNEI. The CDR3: CASTPRSGAVDTQYF. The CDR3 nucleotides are TGTGCCAGCACCCCCCGGAGCGGGGCCGTGGATACGCAGTATTTT.

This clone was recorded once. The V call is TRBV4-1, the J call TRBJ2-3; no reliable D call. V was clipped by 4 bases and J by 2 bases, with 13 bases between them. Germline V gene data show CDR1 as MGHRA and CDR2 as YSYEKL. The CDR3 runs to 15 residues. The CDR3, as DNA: TGCGCCAGCAGCCCCCCACACGGGTTCACAGATACGCAGTATTTT. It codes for CASSPPHGFTDTQYF.

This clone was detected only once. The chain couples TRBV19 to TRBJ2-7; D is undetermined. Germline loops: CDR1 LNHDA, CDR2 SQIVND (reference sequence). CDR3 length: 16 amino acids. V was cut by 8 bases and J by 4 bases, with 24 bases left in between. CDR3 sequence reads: CASAPSPVQYSYEQYF. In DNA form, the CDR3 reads TGTGCCAGTGCCCCATCCCCGGTACAGTATTCGTACGAGCAGTACTTC.

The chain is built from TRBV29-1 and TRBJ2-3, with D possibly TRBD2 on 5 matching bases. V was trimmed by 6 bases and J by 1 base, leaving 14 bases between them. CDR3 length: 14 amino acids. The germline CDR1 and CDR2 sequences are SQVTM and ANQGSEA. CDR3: CSVAGEYGTDTQYF. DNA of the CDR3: TGCAGCGTGGCGGGCGAGTACGGCACAGATACGCAGTATTTT.